This is a list of T cell receptor beta chains from one sample in a study of molecular identifiers for immune sequencing clone quantification. In TCRdb, the PCR reads were re-called with MiXCR into one record per CDR3 protein. Altogether about 640,000 distinct CDR3 sequences are present, just under 20% being singletons, with the ten largest covering roughly 0.83%. Sequencing was done on a sample of naive CD8+ T cells from blood, with Jurkat cell RNA spiked in. These receptors were collected from a human donor in good health. Some libraries in this study had Jurkat cell RNA spiked in. CDR3s leave out the opening cysteine and the closing phenylalanine or tryptophan.

v_gene	j_gene	CDR3aa
TRBV4-1	TRBJ2-7	ASSQLGQGNYEQY
TRBV7-8	TRBJ2-2	ASSLAPSGGDTGELF
TRBV5-3	TRBJ2-7	ASSLVGDPYGQY
TRBV12-3/TRBV12-4	TRBJ2-5	ASSLGVREETQY
TRBV7-9	TRBJ1-1	ASSQAVNTEAF
TRBV5-6	TRBJ2-3	ASSFNVYSTDTQY
TRBV29-1	TRBJ2-1	SVPASGSYEQF
TRBV11-2	TRBJ1-3	ASSLNGNTIY
TRBV9	TRBJ1-6	ASGVSQIDGSYNSPLH
TRBV7-9	TRBJ2-7	ASSPIESYEQY
TRBV7-9	TRBJ2-7	ASSRGTEQY
TRBV4-3	TRBJ2-7	ASSPWTGLSYEQY
TRBV15	TRBJ2-1	ATSRPTSLNEQF
TRBV6-5	TRBJ2-3	ASSRKTTDTQY
TRBV28	TRBJ2-5	ASSFSGAETQY
TRBV24-1	TRBJ2-3	AKGTGETDTQY
TRBV29-1	TRBJ2-7	SAVSAGSYEQY
TRBV27	TRBJ2-1	ASSGLALTSSYNEQF
TRBV6-2/TRBV6-3	TRBJ2-2	ASSHPNTRELF
TRBV11-3	TRBJ1-5	ASSFPSQGGLSRPQH
TRBV7-9	TRBJ2-5	ASSLLLGGGNQETQY
TRBV25-1	TRBJ2-1	ASSESVRGGLRDEQF
TRBV12-3/TRBV12-4	TRBJ2-4	ASSFSDNSYGNIQY
TRBV24-1	TRBJ2-1	ATSGAWTGPYNEQF
TRBV20-1	TRBJ2-7	SAPPTSVNSYEQY
TRBV25-1	TRBJ2-7	ASSGGLRGYEQY
TRBV20-1	TRBJ1-6	SARASDYGNSPLH
TRBV7-2	TRBJ2-3	ASSLGAGGTDTQY
TRBV7-9	TRBJ2-7	ASSLSGYVAYEQY
TRBV19	TRBJ1-5	ASTGGPFSNQPQH
TRBV6-5	TRBJ2-3	ASSYSWRQPKESTDTQY